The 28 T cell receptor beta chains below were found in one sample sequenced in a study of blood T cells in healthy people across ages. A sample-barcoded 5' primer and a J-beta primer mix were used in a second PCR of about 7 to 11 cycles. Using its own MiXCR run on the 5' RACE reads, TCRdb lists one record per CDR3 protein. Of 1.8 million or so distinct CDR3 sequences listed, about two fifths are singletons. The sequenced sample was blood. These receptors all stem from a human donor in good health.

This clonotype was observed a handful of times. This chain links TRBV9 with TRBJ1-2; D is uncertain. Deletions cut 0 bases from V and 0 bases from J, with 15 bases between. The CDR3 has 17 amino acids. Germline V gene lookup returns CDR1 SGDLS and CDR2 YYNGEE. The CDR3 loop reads CASSVDRLTKANYGYTF. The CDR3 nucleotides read TGTGCCAGCAGCGTAGATAGATTGACGAAAGCTAACTATGGCTACACCTTC.

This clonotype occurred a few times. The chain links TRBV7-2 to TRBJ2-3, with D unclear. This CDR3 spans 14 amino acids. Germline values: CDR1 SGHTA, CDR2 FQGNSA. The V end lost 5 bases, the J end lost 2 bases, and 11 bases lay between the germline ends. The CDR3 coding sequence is TGTGCCAGCAGCAAAAGGGTGGTCACAGATACGCAGTATTTT. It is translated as CASSKRVVTDTQYF.

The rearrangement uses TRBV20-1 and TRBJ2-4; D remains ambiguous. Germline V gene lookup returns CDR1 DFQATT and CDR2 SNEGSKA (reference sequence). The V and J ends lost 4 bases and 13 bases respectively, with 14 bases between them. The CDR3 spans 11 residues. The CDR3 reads CSAMGFNEQYF. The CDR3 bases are TGCAGTGCTATGGGTTTTAATGAGCAGTACTTC.

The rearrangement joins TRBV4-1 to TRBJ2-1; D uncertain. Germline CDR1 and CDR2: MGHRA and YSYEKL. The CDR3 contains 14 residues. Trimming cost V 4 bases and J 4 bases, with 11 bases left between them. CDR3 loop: CASSRRAPYNEQFF. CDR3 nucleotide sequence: TGCGCCAGCAGCCGCCGAGCTCCGTACAATGAGCAGTTCTTC.

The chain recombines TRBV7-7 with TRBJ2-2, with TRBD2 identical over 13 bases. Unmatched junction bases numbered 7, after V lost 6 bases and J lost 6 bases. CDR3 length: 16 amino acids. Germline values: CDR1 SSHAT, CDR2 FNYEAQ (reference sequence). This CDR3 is CASSKGLAGTAGELFF. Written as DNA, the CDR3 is TGTGCCAGCAGTAAGGGACTAGCGGGGACGGCCGGGGAGCTGTTTTTT.

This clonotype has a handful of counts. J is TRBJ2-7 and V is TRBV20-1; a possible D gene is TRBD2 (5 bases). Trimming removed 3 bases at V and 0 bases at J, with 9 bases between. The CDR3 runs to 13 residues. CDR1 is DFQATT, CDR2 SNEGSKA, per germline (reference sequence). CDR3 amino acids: CSARDFPSYEQYF. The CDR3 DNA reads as TGCAGTGCTAGGGACTTCCCCTCCTACGAGCAGTACTTC.

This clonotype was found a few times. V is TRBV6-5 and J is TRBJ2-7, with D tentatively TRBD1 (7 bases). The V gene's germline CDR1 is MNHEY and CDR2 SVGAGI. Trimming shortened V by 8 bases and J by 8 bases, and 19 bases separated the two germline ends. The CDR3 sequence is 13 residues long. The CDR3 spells CASRRGRGHQQYF. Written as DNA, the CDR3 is TGTGCCAGCCGGAGGGGGCGCGGTCACCAGCAGTACTTC.

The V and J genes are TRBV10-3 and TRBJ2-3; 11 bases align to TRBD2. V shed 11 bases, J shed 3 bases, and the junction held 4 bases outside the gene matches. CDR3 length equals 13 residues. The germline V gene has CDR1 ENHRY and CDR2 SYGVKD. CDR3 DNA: TGTGCCTCGACTAGCGGGGTAACAGATACGCAGTATTTT. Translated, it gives CASTSGVTDTQYF.

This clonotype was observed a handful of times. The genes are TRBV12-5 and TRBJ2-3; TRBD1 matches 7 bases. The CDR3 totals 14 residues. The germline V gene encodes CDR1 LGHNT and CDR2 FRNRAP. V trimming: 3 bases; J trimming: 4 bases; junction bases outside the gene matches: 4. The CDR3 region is CASGFGTDSDTQYF. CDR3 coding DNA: TGTGCTAGTGGTTTTGGGACAGACTCAGATACGCAGTATTTT.

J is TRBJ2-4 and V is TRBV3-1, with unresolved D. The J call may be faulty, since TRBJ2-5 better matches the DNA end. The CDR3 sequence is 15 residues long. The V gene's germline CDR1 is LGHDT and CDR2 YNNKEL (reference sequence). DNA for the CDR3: TGTGCCAGCAGCCAAGAGGTTGGAAGTCTGGGGACCCAGTACTTC. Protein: CASSQEVGSLGTQYF.

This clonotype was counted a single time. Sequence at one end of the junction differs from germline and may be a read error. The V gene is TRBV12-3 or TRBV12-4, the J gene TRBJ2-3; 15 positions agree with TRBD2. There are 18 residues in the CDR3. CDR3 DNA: TGTGCCAGCAGTCGCCCCGGGACTAGCGGGGGGAGCACAGATGCGCAGTATTTT. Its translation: CASSRPGTSGGSTDAQYF.

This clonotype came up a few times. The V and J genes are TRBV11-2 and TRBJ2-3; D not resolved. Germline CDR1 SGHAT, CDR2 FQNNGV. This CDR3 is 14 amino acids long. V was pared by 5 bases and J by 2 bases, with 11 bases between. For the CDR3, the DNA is TGTGCCAGCAGCCCTCGGGCACACACAGATACGCAGTATTTT. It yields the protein CASSPRAHTDTQYF.

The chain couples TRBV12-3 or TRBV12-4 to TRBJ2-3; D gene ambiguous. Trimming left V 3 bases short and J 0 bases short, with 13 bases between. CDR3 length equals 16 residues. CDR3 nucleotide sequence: TGTGCCAGCAGTTTTGGGGTTTTGTCTAGCACAGATACGCAGTATTTT. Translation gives CASSFGVLSSTDTQYF.

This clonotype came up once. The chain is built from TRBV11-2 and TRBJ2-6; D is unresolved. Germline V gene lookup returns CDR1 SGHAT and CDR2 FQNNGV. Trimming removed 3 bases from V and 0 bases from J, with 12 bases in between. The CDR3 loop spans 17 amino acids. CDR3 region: CASSFPKPRSGANVLTF. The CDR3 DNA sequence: TGTGCCAGCAGCTTTCCCAAACCCCGCTCTGGGGCCAACGTCCTGACTTTC.

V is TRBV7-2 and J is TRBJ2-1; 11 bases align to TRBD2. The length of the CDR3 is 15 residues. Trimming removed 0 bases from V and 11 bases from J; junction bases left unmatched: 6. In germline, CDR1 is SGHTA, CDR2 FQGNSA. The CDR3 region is CASSLAATSGTKQFF. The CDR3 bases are TGTGCCAGCAGCTTAGCGGCGACTAGCGGGACCAAGCAGTTCTTC.

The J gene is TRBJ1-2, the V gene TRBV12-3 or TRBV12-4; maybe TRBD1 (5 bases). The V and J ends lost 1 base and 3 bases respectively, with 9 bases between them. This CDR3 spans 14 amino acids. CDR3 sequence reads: CASSLGGAYYGYTF. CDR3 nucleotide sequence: TGTGCCAGCAGTTTAGGTGGGGCCTACTATGGCTACACCTTC.

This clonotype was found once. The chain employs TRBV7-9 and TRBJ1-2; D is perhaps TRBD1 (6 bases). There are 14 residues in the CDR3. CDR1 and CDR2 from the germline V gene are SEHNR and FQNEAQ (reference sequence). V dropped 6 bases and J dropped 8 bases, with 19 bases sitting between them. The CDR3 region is CASSYGGGATGYTF. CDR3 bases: TGTGCCAGCAGTTACGGTGGGGGCGCGACGGGCTACACCTTC.

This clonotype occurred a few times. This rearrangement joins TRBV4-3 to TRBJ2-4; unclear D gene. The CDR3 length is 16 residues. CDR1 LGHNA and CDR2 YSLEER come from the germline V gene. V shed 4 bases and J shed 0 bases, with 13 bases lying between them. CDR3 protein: CASSRNFGVAKNIQYF. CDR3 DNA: TGCGCCAGCAGCCGTAACTTTGGGGTAGCCAAAAACATTCAGTACTTC.

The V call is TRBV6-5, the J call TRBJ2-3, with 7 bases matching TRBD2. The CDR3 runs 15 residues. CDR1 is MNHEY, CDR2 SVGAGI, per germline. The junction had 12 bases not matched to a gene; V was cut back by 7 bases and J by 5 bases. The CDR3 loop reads CASKLLSRGIDTQYF. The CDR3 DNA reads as TGTGCCAGCAAACTGCTCTCGCGGGGGATAGATACGCAGTATTTT.

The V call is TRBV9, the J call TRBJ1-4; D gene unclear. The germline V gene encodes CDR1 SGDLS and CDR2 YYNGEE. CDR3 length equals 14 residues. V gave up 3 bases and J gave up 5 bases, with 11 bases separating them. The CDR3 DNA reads TGTGCCAGCAGCGAAGGCCCTCCGAATGAAAAACTGTTTTTT. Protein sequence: CASSEGPPNEKLFF.

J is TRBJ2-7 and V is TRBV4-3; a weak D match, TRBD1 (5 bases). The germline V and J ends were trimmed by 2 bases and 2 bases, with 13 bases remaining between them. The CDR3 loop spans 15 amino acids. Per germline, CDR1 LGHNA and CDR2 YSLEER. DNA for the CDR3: TGCGCCAGCAGCCAAAGATGGGGCGGAACCTACGAGCAGTACTTC. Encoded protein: CASSQRWGGTYEQYF.

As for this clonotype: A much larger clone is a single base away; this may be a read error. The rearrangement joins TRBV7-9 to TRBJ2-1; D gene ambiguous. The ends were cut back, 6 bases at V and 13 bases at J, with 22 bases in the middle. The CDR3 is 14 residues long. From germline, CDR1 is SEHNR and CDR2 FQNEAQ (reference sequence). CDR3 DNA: TGTGCCAGCAGTCCCGACGGTCTCCAAGAGACCCAGTTCTTC. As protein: CASSPDGLQETQFF.

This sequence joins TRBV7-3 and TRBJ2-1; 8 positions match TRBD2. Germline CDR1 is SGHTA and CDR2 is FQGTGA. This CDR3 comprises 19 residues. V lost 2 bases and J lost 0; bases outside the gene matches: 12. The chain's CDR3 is CASSLDGGAGFSSYNEQFF. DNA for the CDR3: TGTGCCAGCAGCTTAGACGGGGGGGCCGGGTTTAGCTCCTACAATGAGCAGTTCTTC. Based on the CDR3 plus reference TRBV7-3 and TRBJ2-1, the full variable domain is GAGVSQTPSNKVTEKGKYVELRCDPISGHTALYWYRQSLGQGPEFLIYFQGTGAADDSGLPNDRFFAVRPEGSVSTLKIQRTERGDSAVYLCASSLDGGAGFSSYNEQFFGPGTRLTVL.

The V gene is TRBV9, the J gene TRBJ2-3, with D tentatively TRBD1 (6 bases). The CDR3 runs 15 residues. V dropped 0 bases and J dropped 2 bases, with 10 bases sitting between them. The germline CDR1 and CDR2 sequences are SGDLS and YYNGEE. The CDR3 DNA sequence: TGTGCCAGCAGCGTAGCGGGACATACCACAGATACGCAGTATTTT. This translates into CASSVAGHTTDTQYF.

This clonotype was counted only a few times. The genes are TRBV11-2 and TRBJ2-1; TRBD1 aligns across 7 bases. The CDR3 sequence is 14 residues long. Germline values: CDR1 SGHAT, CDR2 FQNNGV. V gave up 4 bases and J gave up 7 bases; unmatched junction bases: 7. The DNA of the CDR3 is TGTGCCAGCAGCTCCAACAGGGGAATGAATGAGCAGTTCTTC. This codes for CASSSNRGMNEQFF.

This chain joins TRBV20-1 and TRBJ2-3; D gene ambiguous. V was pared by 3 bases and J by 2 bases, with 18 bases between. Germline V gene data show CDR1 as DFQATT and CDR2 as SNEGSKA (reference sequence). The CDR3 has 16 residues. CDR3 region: CSASKSLGDPTDTQYF. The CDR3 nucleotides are TGCAGTGCTAGCAAGTCCTTAGGAGACCCCACAGATACGCAGTATTTT.

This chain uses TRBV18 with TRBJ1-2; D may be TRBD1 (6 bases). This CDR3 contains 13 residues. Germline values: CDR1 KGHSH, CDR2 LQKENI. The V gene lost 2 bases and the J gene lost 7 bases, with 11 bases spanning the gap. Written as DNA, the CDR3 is TGTGCCAGCTCACCAGAGGGGGTGTTTGGCTACACCTTC. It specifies CASSPEGVFGYTF.

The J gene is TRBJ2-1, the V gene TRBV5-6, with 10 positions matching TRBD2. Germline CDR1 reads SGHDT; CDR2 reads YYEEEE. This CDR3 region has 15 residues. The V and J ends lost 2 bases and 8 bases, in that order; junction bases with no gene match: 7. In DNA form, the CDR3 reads TGTGCCAGCAGCTTTCGGATAGCGGGGGGAGATGAGCAGTTCTTC. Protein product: CASSFRIAGGDEQFF. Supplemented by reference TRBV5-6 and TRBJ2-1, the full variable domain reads DAGVTQSPTHLIKTRGQQVTLRCSPKSGHDTVSWYQQALGQGPQFIFQYYEEEERQRGNFPDRFSGHQFPNYSSELNVNALLLGDSALYLCASSFRIAGGDEQFFGPGTRLTVL.